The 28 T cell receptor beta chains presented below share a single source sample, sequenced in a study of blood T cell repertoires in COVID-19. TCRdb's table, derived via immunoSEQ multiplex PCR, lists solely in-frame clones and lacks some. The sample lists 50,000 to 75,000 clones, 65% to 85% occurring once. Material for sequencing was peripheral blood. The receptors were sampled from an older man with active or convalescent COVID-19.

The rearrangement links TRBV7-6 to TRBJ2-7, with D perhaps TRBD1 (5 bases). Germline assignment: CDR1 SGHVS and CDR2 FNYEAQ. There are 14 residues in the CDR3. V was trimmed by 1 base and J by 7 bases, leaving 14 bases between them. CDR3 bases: TGTGCCAGCAGCTTAGAGGTCAGGGTTAGGGAGCAGTACTTC. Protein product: CASSLEVRVREQYF. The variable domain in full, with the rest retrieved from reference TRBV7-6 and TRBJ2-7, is GAGVSQSPRYKVTKRGQDVALRCDPISGHVSLYWYRQALGQGPEFLTYFNYEAQQDKSGLPNDRFSAERPEGSISTLTIQRTEQRDSAMYRCASSLEVRVREQYFGPGTRLTVT.

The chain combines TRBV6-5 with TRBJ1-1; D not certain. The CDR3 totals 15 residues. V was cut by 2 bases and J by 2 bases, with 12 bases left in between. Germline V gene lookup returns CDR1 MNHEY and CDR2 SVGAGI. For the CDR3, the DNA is TGTGCCAGCAGTTACGGCTTCCCCGCTAACACTGAAGCTTTCTTT. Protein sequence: CASSYGFPANTEAFF.

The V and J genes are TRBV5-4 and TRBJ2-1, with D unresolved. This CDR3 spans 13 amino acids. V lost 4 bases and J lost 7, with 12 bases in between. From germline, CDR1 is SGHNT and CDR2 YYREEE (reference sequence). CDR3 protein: CASSETRKNEQFF. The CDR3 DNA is TGTGCCAGCAGCGAGACGCGGAAAAATGAGCAGTTCTTC. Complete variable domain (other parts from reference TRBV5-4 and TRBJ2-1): ETGVTQSPTHLIKTRGQQVTLRCSSQSGHNTVSWYQQALGQGPQFIFQYYREEENGRGNFPPRFSGLQFPNYSSELNVNALELDDSALYLCASSETRKNEQFFGPGTRLTVL.

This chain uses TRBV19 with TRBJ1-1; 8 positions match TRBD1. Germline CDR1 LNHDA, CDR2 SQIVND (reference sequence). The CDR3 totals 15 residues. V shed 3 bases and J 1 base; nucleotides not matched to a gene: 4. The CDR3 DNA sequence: TGTGCCAGTAGTATGGGACAGGACAAGAACACTGAAGCTTTCTTT. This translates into CASSMGQDKNTEAFF.

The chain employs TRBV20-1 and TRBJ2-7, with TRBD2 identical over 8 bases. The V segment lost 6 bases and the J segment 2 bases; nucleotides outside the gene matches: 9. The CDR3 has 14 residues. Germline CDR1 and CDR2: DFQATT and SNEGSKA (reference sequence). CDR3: CSASPGLVAYEQYF. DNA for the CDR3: TGCAGTGCCAGTCCGGGACTAGTAGCCTACGAGCAGTACTTC.

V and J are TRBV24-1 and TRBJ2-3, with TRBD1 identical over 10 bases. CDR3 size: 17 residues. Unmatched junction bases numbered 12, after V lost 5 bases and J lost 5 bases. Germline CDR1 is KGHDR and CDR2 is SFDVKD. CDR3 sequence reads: CATSASYGTGVVDTQYF. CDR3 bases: TGTGCCACCAGTGCGTCCTATGGGACAGGGGTTGTAGATACGCAGTATTTT.

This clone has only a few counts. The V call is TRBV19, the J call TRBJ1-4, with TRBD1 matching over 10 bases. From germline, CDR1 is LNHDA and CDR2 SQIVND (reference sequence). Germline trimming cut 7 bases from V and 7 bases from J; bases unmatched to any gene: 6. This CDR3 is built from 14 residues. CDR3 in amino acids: CASNRGQGGEKLFF. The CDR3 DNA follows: TGTGCCAGTAACCGCGGACAGGGGGGTGAAAAACTGTTTTTT.

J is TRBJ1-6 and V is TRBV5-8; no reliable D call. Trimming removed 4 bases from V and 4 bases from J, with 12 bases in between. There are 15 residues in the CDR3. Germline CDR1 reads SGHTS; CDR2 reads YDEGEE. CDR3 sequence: CASSLRQDYNSPLHF. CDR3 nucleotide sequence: TGTGCCAGCAGCCTTCGACAAGATTATAATTCACCCCTCCACTTT.

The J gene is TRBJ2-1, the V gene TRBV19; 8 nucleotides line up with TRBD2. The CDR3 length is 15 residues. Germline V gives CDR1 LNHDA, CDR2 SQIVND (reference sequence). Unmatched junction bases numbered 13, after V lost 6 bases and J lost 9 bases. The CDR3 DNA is TGTGCCAGTAGGGGCCGGCCGGGAGGGCCAGTTGAGCAGTTCTTC. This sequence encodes CASRGRPGGPVEQFF.

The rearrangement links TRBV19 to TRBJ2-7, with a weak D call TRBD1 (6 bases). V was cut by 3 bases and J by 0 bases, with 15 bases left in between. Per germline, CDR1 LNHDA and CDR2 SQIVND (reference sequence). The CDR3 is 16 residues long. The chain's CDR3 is CASSIRPGVSSYEQYF. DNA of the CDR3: TGTGCCAGTAGTATTCGTCCAGGGGTTAGCTCCTACGAGCAGTACTTC.

This chain's CDR3 is CASTPGNQGGHEKLFF. The CDR3, as DNA: TGTGCCAGTACCCCAGGCAATCAGGGGGGACATGAAAAACTGTTTTTT. The rearrangement joins TRBV19 to TRBJ1-4; 7 nucleotides align to TRBD1. This CDR3 has 16 residues. Germline lookup yields CDR1 LNHDA and CDR2 SQIVND (reference sequence). V gave up 7 bases and J gave up 6 bases; unmatched junction bases: 14.

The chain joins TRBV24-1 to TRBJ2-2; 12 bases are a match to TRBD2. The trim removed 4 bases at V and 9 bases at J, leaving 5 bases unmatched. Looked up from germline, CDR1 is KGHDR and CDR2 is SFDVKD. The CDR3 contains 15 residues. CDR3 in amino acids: CATSDRLAGDRELFF. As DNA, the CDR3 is TGTGCCACCAGTGACCGACTAGCGGGAGACCGGGAGCTGTTTTTT.

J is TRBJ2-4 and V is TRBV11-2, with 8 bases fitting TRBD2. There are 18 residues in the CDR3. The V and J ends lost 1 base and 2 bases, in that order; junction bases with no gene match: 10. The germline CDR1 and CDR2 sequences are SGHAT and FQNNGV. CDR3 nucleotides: TGTGCCAGCAGCTTAGGCCTACAAGCGGGAGAGTCCAAAAACATTCAGTACTTC. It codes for CASSLGLQAGESKNIQYF.

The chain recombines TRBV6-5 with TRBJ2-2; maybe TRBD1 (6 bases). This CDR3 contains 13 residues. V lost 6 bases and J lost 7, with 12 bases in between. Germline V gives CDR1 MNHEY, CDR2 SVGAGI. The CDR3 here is CASSQGFGGELFF. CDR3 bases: TGTGCCAGCAGCCAGGGGTTCGGCGGGGAGCTGTTTTTT.

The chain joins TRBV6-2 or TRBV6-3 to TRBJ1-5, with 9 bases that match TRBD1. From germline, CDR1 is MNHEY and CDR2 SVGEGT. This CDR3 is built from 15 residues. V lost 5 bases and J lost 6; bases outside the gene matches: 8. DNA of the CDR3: TGTGCCAGCAGTACGGGACAGGGAGGGATTCAGCCCCAGCATTTT. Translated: CASSTGQGGIQPQHF.

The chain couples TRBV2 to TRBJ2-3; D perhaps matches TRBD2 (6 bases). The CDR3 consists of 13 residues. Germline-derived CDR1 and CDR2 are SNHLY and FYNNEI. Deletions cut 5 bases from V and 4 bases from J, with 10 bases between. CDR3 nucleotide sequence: TGTGCCAGCAGTCGACTAGAAGCAGATACGCAGTATTTT. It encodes CASSRLEADTQYF.

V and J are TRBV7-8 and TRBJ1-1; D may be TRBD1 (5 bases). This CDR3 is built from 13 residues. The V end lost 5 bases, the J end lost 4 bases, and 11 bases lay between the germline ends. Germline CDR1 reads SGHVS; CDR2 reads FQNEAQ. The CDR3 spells CASSPRGATEAFF. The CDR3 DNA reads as TGTGCCAGCAGCCCAAGGGGTGCCACTGAAGCTTTCTTT.

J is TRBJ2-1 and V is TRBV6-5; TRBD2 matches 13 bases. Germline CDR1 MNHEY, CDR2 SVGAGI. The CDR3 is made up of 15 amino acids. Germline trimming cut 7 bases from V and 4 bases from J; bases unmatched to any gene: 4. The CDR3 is CASKTGLAGYNEQFF. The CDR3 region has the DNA TGTGCCAGCAAAACGGGACTAGCGGGATACAATGAGCAGTTCTTC.

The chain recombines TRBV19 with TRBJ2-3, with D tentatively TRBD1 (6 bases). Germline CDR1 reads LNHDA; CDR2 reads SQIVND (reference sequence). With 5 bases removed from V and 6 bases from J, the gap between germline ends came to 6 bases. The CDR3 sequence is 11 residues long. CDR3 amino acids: CASSQGDTQYF. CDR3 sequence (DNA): TGTGCCAGTAGTCAGGGGGATACGCAGTATTTT.

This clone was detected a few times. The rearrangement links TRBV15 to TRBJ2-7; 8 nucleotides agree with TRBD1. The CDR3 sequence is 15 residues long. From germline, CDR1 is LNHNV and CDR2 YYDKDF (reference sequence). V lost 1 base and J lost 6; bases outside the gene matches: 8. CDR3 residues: CATSRARTGSFEQYF. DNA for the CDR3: TGTGCCACCAGCAGAGCCAGGACAGGGTCTTTCGAGCAGTACTTC.

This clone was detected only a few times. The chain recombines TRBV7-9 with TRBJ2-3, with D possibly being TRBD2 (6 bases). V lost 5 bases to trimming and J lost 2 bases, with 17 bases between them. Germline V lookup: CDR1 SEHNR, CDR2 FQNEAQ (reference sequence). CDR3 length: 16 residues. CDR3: CASSLNSGTLTDTQYF. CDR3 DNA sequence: TGTGCCAGCAGCCTAAACTCCGGGACTCTCACAGATACGCAGTATTTT.

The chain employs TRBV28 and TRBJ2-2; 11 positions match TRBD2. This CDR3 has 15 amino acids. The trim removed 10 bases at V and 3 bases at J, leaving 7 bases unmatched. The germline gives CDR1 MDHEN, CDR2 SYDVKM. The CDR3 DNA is TGTGCCACCACTAGCGGGAGTGATCACACCGGGGAGCTGTTTTTT. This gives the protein CATTSGSDHTGELFF.

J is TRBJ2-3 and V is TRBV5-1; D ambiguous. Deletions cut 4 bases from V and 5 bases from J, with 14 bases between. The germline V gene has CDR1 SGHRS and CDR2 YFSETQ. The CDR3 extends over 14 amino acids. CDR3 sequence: CASSPARVGDTQYF. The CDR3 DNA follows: TGCGCCAGCAGCCCGGCCCGGGTTGGAGATACGCAGTATTTT.

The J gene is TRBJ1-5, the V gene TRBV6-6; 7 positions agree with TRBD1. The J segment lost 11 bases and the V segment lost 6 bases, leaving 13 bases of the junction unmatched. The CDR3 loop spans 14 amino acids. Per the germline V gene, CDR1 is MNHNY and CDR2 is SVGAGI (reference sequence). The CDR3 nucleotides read TGTGCCAGCAGCACTGGGACAGTCATTATGGCCCAGCATTTT. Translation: CASSTGTVIMAQHF.

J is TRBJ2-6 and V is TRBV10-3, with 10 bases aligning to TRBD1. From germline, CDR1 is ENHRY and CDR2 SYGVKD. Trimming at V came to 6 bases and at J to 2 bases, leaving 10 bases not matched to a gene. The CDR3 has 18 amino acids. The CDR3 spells CAISPRTGGGAGANVLTF. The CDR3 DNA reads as TGTGCCATCAGCCCCAGGACAGGGGGGGGCGCTGGGGCCAACGTCCTGACTTTC.

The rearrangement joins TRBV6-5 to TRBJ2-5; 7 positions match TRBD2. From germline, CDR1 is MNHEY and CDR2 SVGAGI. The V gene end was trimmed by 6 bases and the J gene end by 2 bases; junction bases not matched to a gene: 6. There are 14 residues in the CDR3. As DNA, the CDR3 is TGTGCCAGCAGGAGCGGGGACCGACAAGAGACCCAGTACTTC. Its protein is CASRSGDRQETQYF.

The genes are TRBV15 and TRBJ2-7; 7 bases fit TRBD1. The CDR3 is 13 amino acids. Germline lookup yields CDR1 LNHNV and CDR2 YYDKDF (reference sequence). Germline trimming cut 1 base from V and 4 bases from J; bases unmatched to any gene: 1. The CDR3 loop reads CATSRGRGYEQYF. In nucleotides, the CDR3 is TGTGCCACCAGCAGAGGCAGGGGGTACGAGCAGTACTTC.

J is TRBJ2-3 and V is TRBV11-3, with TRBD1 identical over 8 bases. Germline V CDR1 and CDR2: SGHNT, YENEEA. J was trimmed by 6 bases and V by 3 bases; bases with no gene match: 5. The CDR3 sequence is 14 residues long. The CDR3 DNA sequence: TGTGCCAGCAGCTTCGGCAGGGGGCGCGATACGCAGTATTTT. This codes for CASSFGRGRDTQYF.